One sample yielded the 2 T cell receptor beta chains listed below, sequenced in a study of patients and donors after allogeneic stem cell transplantation. TCRdb analysed the RT-PCR reads with MiXCR anew, one entry per CDR3 protein. Among roughly 140,000 distinct CDR3 sequences, approximately 40% were seen once, and the ten largest hold 50%. Material: blood, either unsorted or a sorted T cell fraction (not recorded which). The receptors shown here come from a human donor who was either an allogeneic HSCT recipient or a stem cell or donor lymphocyte infusion donor (not recorded which). It is not recorded whose cells these are; they may come from a transplant donor.

J is TRBJ1-2 and V is TRBV5-1; D is unclear. Germline V gene data show CDR1 as SGHRS and CDR2 as YFSETQ. The CDR3 is 15 residues long. V was pared by 4 bases and J by 8 bases, with 21 bases between. CDR3 coding DNA: TGCGCCAGCAGCCCAGCCGGGCTCTTTGCTCGGGGCTACACCTTC. This codes for CASSPAGLFARGYTF.

The chain joins TRBV6-2 or TRBV6-3 to TRBJ1-5; D is undetermined. Germline CDR1 reads MNHEY; CDR2 reads SVGEGT. CDR3 length equals 13 residues. CDR3 sequence: CATGRKGNQPQHF. The CDR3 DNA is TGTGCGACGGGGAGGAAGGGCAATCAGCCCCAGCATTTT.